This T cell receptor beta chain appears in the sequencing data of a study of blood T cell repertoires in COVID-19. On the study more broadly: There were acute and convalescent COVID-19 samples, and they came from the United States, Italy and Spain. T cells, B-cell-depleted T cells, or PBMCs supplied cDNA or gDNA.

As handled by the study authors: By means of reference gene primer amplification, nucleated cell counts were estimated. Sequencing was performed with immunoSEQ multiplex PCR; in TCRdb, only in-frame clones are kept and a portion is missing. Clonal size and the V and J genes are those of that table, whereas D and trimming came from the DNA. This table holds over 100,000 clones, approximately 88% found once. The CDR3 covers 14 residues. V trimming: 4 bases; J trimming: 9 bases; junction bases outside the gene matches: 9. Germline values: CDR1 SNHLY, CDR2 FYNNEI. This chain links TRBV2 with TRBJ1-5; TRBD1 aligns across 7 bases. Sequences were obtained from peripheral blood. The source is a man aged 55 to 70 with acute or convalescent COVID-19. Here the CDR3 reads CASSVDRELLPQHF. The CDR3 DNA reads TGTGCCAGCAGTGTTGACAGGGAACTGCTGCCCCAGCATTTT.